These 7 T cell receptor beta chains originate from one sample sequenced in a study of blood T cells in healthy people across ages. Through a sample-barcoded 5' primer and a J-beta primer mix, a second PCR was run for about 6 to 12 cycles. TCRdb fed the 5' RACE reads into MiXCR, producing one record per CDR3 protein. The table records 650,000 to 800,000 distinct CDR3 sequences, roughly 44% of them present only once. Sequenced: blood. The origin of the receptors is a man aged 60 to 69 in good health.

The gene calls are TRBV6-1 and TRBJ2-7, with 9 bases that match TRBD2. CDR3 size: 15 residues. The germline V gene encodes CDR1 MNHNS and CDR2 SASEGT. V shed 2 bases, J shed 1 base, and the junction held 3 bases outside the gene matches. The CDR3 region is CASSESAGGSYEQYF. The CDR3, as DNA: TGTGCCAGCAGTGAAAGTGCGGGAGGGTCCTACGAGCAGTACTTC.

J is TRBJ1-6 and V is TRBV7-2, with a weak D call TRBD1 (5 bases). Trimming left V 4 bases short and J 8 bases short, with 15 bases between. Germline lookup yields CDR1 SGHTA and CDR2 FQGNSA. The CDR3 covers 15 residues. DNA of the CDR3: TGTGCCAGCAGCTGGACACAGGTCGAGGATTCACCCCTCCACTTT. This translates into CASSWTQVEDSPLHF.

V is TRBV25-1 and J is TRBJ1-2; D not certain. V lost 6 bases, J lost 3 bases, and 17 bases lay in between. Germline lookup yields CDR1 MGHDK and CDR2 SYGVNS. The CDR3 is 15 amino acids. CDR3 sequence reads: CASSDPRSGDYGYTF. The CDR3 nucleotides are TGTGCCAGCAGCGACCCCAGATCGGGAGACTATGGCTACACCTTC.

As for this clonotype: One end of the junction varies from germline; a read error may be responsible. The V call is TRBV27, the J call TRBJ1-2; D uncertain. The CDR3 has 14 amino acids. Germline V lookup: CDR1 MNHEY, CDR2 SMNVEV (reference sequence). This chain's CDR3 is CASSPRPDNHGYTF. CDR3 nucleotides: TGTGCCAGCAGTCCCCGGCCAGATAACCATGGCTACACCTTC.

This clonotype was picked up a small number of times. This sequence joins TRBV28 and TRBJ2-3, with 13 bases fitting TRBD2. Germline CDR1 and CDR2: MDHEN and SYDVKM. J was trimmed by 0 bases and V by 7 bases; bases with no gene match: 7. The CDR3 runs 17 residues. In DNA form, the CDR3 reads TGTGCCAGCAACGGCGGGACTAGCGGGATTAGCACAGATACGCAGTATTTT. This sequence encodes CASNGGTSGISTDTQYF. The variable domain in full, completed from reference TRBV28 and TRBJ2-3, reads DVKVTQSSRYLVKRTGEKVFLECVQDMDHENMFWYRQDPGLGLRLIYFSYDVKMKEKGDIPEGYSVSREKKERFSLILESASTNQTSMYLCASNGGTSGISTDTQYFGPGTRLTVL.

V is TRBV11-2 and J is TRBJ2-7, with TRBD2 identical over 14 bases. The J call is uncertain, as TRBJ2-5 better fits the DNA end. This CDR3 is 15 amino acids long. Germline V gene data show CDR1 as SGHAT and CDR2 as FQNNGV. CDR3 in amino acids: CASSRGLAGDRTQYF. In DNA form, the CDR3 reads TGTGCCAGCAGCCGGGGACTAGCGGGGGATAGGACCCAGTACTTC.

A few counts support this clonotype. The chain has TRBV20-1 and TRBJ2-7, with D possibly matching TRBD2 (6 bases). The germline V and J ends were trimmed by 1 base and 3 bases, with 13 bases remaining between them. Germline CDR1 reads DFQATT; CDR2 reads SNEGSKA (reference sequence). The CDR3 spans 14 residues. The CDR3 DNA follows: TGCAGTGCTAGAGGAGGGACTCAAGACTACGAGCAGTACTTC. Protein product: CSARGGTQDYEQYF.